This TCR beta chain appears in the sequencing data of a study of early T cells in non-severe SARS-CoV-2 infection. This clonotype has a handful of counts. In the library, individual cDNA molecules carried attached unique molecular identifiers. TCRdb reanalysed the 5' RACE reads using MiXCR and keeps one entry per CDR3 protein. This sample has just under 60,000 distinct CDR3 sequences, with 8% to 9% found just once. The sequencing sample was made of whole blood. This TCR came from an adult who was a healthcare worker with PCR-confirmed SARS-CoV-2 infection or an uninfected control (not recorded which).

The CDR3 DNA reads as TGTGCCAGCAGCCTGACAGGGAACTATGGCTACACCTTC. This sequence encodes CASSLTGNYGYTF. The chain is built from TRBV6-4 and TRBJ1-2, with 7 bases fitting TRBD1. Germline V gives CDR1 MRHNA, CDR2 SNTAGT. The J segment lost 2 bases and the V segment lost 6 bases, leaving 3 bases of the junction unmatched. CDR3 length equals 13 residues.